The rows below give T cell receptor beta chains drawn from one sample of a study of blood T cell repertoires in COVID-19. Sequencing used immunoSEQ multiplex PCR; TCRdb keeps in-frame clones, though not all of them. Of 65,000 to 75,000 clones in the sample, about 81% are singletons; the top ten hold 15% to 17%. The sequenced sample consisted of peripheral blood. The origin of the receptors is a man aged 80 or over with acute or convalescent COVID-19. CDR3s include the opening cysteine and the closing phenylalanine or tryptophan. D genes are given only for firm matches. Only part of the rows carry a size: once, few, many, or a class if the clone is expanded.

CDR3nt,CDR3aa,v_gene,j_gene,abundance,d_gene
TGTGCCAGCAGCGAGTTCCGAGATGGGCCCCAGCATTTT,CASSEFRDGPQHF,TRBV28,TRBJ1-5,NA,NA
TGTGCCAGCAGCCAAGATCTGACAATTTCGGATGGCTACACCTTC,CASSQDLTISDGYTF,TRBV3-1/TRBV3-2,TRBJ1-2,NA,NA
TGTGCCAGTAGTGTCAACCCGGACAGGGAGGGGGAGCAGTACTTC,CASSVNPDREGEQYF,TRBV19,TRBJ2-7,NA,NA
TGTGCCAGCAGCCCGCAGGGGCCTAGCAATCAGCCCCAGCATTTT,CASSPQGPSNQPQHF,TRBV7-9,TRBJ1-5,few,NA
TGCGCCAGCAAGGACAGGGACTACGAGCAGTACTTC,CASKDRDYEQYF,TRBV5-1,TRBJ2-7,NA,TRBD1
TGTGCCAGTATCGAAACGGGGAAGGGGGCCGGCTCTGGGGCCAACGTCCTGACTTTC,CASIETGKGAGSGANVLTF,TRBV19,TRBJ2-6,NA,TRBD1
TGTGCCAGCAGTTACCGACAGGCTCAGCCCCAGCATTTT,CASSYRQAQPQHF,TRBV27,TRBJ1-5,NA,NA
TGCGCCAGCAGCCAAGAGGAACGGGGAGGGACCCAGTACTTC,CASSQEERGGTQYF,TRBV4-1,TRBJ2-5,few,NA
TGTGCCAGCAGTGAATCGGGCTCCTACGAGCAGTACTTC,CASSESGSYEQYF,TRBV2,TRBJ2-7,NA,NA
TGTGCCAGCAGTTTGGGGACTAGCGGTTTAGATGAGCAGTTCTTC,CASSLGTSGLDEQFF,TRBV27,TRBJ2-1,NA,TRBD2
TGTGCCAGCCTGGGACAGGGTTTGGGCATTCAGTACTTC,CASLGQGLGIQYF,TRBV28,TRBJ2-4,NA,TRBD1
TGTGCCAGCAGCGCGGGATACGAGCAGTACTTC,CASSAGYEQYF,TRBV11-3,TRBJ2-7,NA,NA
TGTGGGGCCCCGACGAAAAAGACCCAGTACTTC,CGAPTKKTQYF,TRBV9,TRBJ2-5,NA,NA
TGTGCCAGCAGGGGACTAGCGAGGAACACCGGGGAGCTGTTTTTT,CASRGLARNTGELFF,TRBV27,TRBJ2-2,NA,TRBD2
TGTGCCAGCAGCGCCGGACTAGCCTTAGGTGAGCAGTTCTTC,CASSAGLALGEQFF,TRBV7-2,TRBJ2-1,NA,TRBD2
TGTGCCAGCAGCCCTTGGGGAGGCAGGGGGGCCACAGATACGCAGTATTTT,CASSPWGGRGATDTQYF,TRBV7-2,TRBJ2-3,NA,NA
TGTGCCAGCAGTGAAGCGACAAGGAGGGCTGGAAACACCATATATTTT,CASSEATRRAGNTIYF,TRBV6-1,TRBJ1-3,few,NA
TGTGCCAGCAAGCGAACAGGGGGCATGGAGACCCAGTACTTC,CASKRTGGMETQYF,TRBV27,TRBJ2-5,NA,TRBD1
TGTGCCAGCAGCTTATCGTGGACTAGCCTGATGTTCTTC,CASSLSWTSLMFF,TRBV7-2,TRBJ2-1,NA,TRBD2
TGTGCCATCAGATCCCAGAACACTGAAGCTTTCTTT,CAIRSQNTEAFF,TRBV10-3,TRBJ1-1,NA,NA
TGTGCCAGCAGCAAAAACAGGGCAACGGGCCAGTACTTC,CASSKNRATGQYF,TRBV3-1/TRBV3-2,TRBJ2-7,NA,NA
TGTGCCAGCTCACCAAACATGAACTATGGCTACACCTTC,CASSPNMNYGYTF,TRBV18,TRBJ1-2,few,NA
TGTGCCATCAGTGAGAGACAGGGCAATGAGCAGTTCTTC,CAISERQGNEQFF,TRBV10-3,TRBJ2-1,NA,TRBD1
TGTGCCAGCAGCCGCGGTAGCGCGAGCTCCTATAATTCACCCCTCCACTTT,CASSRGSASSYNSPLHF,TRBV7-2,TRBJ1-6,NA,NA
TGTGCCAGCAGCTTGGACAGGGTAATAGCCGGATCCCCTGAGGAGCAGTATTTT,CASSLDRVIAGSPEEQYF,TRBV7-8,TRBJ2-3,NA,TRBD1
TGTGCCAGCCACCGCGCGGGGGAGAATGAAAAACTGTTTTTT,CASHRAGENEKLFF,TRBV4-2,TRBJ1-4,NA,NA
TGTGCCAGCAGCGTAGTGGGGACTAGCGGGGTCGGCACAGATACGCAGTATTTT,CASSVVGTSGVGTDTQYF,TRBV9,TRBJ2-3,NA,TRBD2
TGTGCCAGCAGCCCCGGACAGGGGAACACTGAAGCTTTCTTT,CASSPGQGNTEAFF,TRBV11-3,TRBJ1-1,NA,TRBD1
TGTGCCAGCAGCCAACAGGGCTCTGGAAACACCATATATTTT,CASSQQGSGNTIYF,TRBV3-1/TRBV3-2,TRBJ1-3,NA,NA